This T cell receptor beta chain appears in the sequencing data of a study of blood T cell repertoires in COVID-19. Study at large: Acute and convalescent COVID-19 specimens originated in the United States, Italy and Spain. T cells, B-cell-depleted T cells, or PBMCs provided the cDNA or gDNA that served as material.

In the study's own analysis: How many nucleated cells were present was estimated from reference gene primer amplification. The protocol was immunoSEQ multiplex PCR, while the TCRdb copy is restricted to in-frame clones and leaves out a portion. For V, J and clone size, that table is used; D and trimming come from the DNA. The repertoire has around 72,000 clones, roughly four fifths of them found once; the top ten carry approximately 4.1%. Germline V gives CDR1 MNHNS, CDR2 SASEGT. The CDR3 spans 17 residues. The trim removed 2 bases at V and 6 bases at J, leaving 12 bases unmatched. Sequences were obtained from peripheral blood. The receptor's source is a woman aged 60-70 years with acute or convalescent COVID-19. This sequence joins TRBV6-1 and TRBJ1-5; 8 nucleotides align to TRBD1. CDR3 DNA sequence: TGTGCCAGCAGTGAACGACGTGGCAGGGGGCTAAGTCAGCCCCAGCATTTT. Protein: CASSERRGRGLSQPQHF.